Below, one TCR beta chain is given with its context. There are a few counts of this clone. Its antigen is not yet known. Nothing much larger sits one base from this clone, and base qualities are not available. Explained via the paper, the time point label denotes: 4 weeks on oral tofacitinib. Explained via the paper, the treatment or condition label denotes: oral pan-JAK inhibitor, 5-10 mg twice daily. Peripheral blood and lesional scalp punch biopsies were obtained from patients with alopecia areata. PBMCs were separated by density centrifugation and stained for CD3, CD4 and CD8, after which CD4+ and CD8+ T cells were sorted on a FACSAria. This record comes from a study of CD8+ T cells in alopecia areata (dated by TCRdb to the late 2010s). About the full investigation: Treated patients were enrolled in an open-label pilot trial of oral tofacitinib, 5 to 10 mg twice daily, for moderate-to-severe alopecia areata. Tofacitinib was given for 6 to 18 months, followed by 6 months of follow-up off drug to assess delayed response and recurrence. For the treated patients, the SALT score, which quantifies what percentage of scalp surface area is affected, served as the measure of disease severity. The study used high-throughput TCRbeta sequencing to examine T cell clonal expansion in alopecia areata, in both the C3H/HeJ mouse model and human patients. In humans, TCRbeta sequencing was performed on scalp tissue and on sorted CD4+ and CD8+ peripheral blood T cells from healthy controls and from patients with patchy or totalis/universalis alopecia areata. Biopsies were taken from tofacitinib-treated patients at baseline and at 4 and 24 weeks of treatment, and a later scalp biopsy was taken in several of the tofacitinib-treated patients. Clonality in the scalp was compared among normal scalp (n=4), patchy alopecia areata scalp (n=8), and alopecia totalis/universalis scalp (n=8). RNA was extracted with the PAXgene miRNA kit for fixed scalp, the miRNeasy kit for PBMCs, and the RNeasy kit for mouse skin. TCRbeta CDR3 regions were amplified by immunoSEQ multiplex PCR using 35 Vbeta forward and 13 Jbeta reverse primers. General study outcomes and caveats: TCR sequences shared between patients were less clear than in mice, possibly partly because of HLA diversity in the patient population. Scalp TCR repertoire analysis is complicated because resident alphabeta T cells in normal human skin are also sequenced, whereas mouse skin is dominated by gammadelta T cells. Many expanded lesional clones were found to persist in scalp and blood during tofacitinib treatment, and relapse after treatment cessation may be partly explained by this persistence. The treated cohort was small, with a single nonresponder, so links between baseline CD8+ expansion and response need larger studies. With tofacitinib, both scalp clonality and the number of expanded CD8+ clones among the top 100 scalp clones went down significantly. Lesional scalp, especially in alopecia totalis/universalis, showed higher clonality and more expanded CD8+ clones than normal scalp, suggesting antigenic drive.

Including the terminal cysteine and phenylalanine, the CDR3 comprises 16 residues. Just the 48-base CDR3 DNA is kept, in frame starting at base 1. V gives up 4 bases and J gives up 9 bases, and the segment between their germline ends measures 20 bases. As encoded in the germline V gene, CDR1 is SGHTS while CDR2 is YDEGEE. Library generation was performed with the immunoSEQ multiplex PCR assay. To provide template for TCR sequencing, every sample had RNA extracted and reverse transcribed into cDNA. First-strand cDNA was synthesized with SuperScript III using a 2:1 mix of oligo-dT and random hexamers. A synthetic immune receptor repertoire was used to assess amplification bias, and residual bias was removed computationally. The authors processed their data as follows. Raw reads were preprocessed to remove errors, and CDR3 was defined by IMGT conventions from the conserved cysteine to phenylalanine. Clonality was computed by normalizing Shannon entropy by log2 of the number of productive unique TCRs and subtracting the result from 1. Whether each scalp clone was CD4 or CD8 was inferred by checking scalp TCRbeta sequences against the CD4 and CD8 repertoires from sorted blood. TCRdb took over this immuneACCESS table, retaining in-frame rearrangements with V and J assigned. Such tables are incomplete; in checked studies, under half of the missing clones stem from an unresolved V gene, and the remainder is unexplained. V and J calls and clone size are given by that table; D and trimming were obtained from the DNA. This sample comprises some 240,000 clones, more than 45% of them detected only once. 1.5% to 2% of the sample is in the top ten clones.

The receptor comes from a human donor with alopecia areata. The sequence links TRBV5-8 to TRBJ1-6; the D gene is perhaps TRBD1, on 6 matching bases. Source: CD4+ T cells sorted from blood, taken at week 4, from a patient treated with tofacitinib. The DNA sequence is TGTGCCAGCAGCCGGGGAGCGGGACATGAAGGTTCACCCCTCCACTTT. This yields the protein CASSRGAGHEGSPLHF.